This T cell receptor beta chain was profiled in a study of cytomegalovirus exposure and HLA in healthy donors (dated by TCRdb to about 2017). The study in broad terms: According to a later analysis, the roughly 130 validation repertoires were produced on the same platform as the approximately 610 repertoires of the first cohort. To predict cytomegalovirus infection status, the study combined high-throughput TCR immunosequencing, statistical association of individual TCRs with disease status, and machine learning. The study aimed to test whether signatures of past pathogen exposure could be identified by cataloging public T cell receptors. Along with the approximately 620-subject first cohort, a separate validation cohort of about 110 different subjects was used.

Findings and caveats that apply to the study as a whole: The classifier was reported to diagnose cytomegalovirus status with high specificity and sensitivity in both the original and validation cohorts. All 120 or so repertoires were used to score co-occurrence in the validation cohort in a later analysis, because that analysis had no HLA typing for the cohort. While some public TCRs were present in many individuals, most TCR sequences turned up only very rarely across donors. In vitro tests confirmed that three of the cytomegalovirus-associated TCR beta chains recognize cytomegalovirus antigens. The authors suggested that the approach could potentially be extended to other disease states and immunological phenotypes. A total of roughly 160 TCR beta chains were listed by the study as associated with cytomegalovirus. Of the cluster scores, 90% to 95% were above 0 in a later analysis, which found that TCRs clustered in the first cohort also tended to co-occur in the 120 or so validation repertoires.

The donors were included in the validation cohort of over a hundred subjects, a group kept apart from the approximately 700-subject first cohort. The library was prepared using the immunoSEQ multiplex PCR assay. The authors' analysis ran thus. A statistical classification framework was developed to diagnose cytomegalovirus status using the catalog of TCR beta chain sequences. TCRdb limited this immuneACCESS table to in-frame rearrangements with V and J called. A share of clones is missing; checked studies link under half to unresolved V genes, and the rest is unexplained. V and J calls and clone size are as listed in that table; D and trimming were resolved from the DNA. Counted in this sample were some 240,000 clones; approximately 83% of them appeared once. The ten largest clonotypes hold around 1.2% of the sample. On this clone itself: The antigen it recognizes is unknown. No quality values exist for individual bases; no much larger clone is one base distant.

For this chain, trimming is 4 bases at the V end and 6 bases at the J end, and the number of junction bases without a gene match is 2. The germline V gene (reference sequence) yields LNHDA for CDR1 and SQIVND for CDR2. Measured from the cysteine to the phenylalanine, the CDR3 is 13 residues long. Only the CDR3 region is kept as DNA, spanning 39 bases read in frame from base 1. Rearrangement joined TRBV19 to TRBJ2-2, with TRBD2 identical over 7 junction bases. Material for sequencing was PBMCs. The sequence derives from a woman aged 30 to 39 in good health and CMV-seropositive. The nucleotide sequence reads as follows: TGTGCCAGTAGTAAGGGGAGGGCCGGGGAGCTGTTTTTT. Translated, it gives CASSKGRAGELFF.